This entry lists 20 T cell receptor beta chains sequenced from one sample in a study of blood T cells in healthy people across ages. The use of a sample-barcoded 5' primer and a J-beta primer mix characterized a second PCR of roughly 6 to 11 cycles. Via MiXCR, TCRdb re-called the 5' RACE reads, giving one row per CDR3 protein. The data contain 1.2 million to 1.5 million distinct CDR3 sequences, approximately 42% of them singletons. The specimen was blood. The source of these receptors is a woman under 30 in good health.

This clonotype has a handful of counts. The V and J genes are TRBV7-7 and TRBJ2-5; 11 bases map to TRBD2. The germline gives CDR1 SSHAT, CDR2 FNYEAQ (reference sequence). This CDR3 spans 14 amino acids. With V trimmed by 5 bases and J by 11 bases, 10 bases remained unmatched. In nucleotides, the CDR3 is TGTGCCAGCAGCCCTACTAGCGGGAGACATGAGCAGTACTTC. Amino acid sequence: CASSPTSGRHEQYF. The full variable domain, in which reference TRBV7-7 and TRBJ2-5 provide the parts outside the CDR3, is GAGVSQSPRYKVTKRGQDVTLRCDPISSHATLYWYQQALGQGPEFLTYFNYEAQPDKSGLPSDRFSAERPEGSISTLTIQRTEQRDSAMYRCASSPTSGRHEQYFGPGTRLLVL.

In regard to this clonotype: The junction departs from the called germline gene at one end, perhaps through a read error. The chain uses TRBV4-2 and TRBJ2-1; 7 positions agree with TRBD2. Germline V gives CDR1 LGHNA, CDR2 YNFKEQ. CDR3 length equals 15 residues. The CDR3 region is CASSPAGVSYNGQFF. The DNA of the CDR3 is TGTGCCAGCAGCCCCGCGGGGGTTTCCTACAATGGGCAGTTCTTC.

This chain joins TRBV6-5 and TRBJ2-1; 10 positions agree with TRBD2. This CDR3 is built from 15 residues. Germline trimming cut 6 bases from V and 4 bases from J; bases unmatched to any gene: 6. Germline CDR1 reads MNHEY; CDR2 reads SVGAGI. The CDR3 DNA reads TGTGCCAGCAGCCCTAGCGGGAGTCAGTACAATGAGCAGTTCTTC. As protein: CASSPSGSQYNEQFF.

The chain joins TRBV18 to TRBJ1-6; D remains ambiguous. Germline CDR1 KGHSH, CDR2 LQKENI. This CDR3 has 16 amino acids. Trimming shortened V by 3 bases and J by 7 bases, and 16 bases separated the two germline ends. CDR3 protein: CASSPDLRISNSPLHF. The CDR3 DNA follows: TGTGCCAGCTCACCGGATTTAAGGATATCGAATTCACCCCTCCACTTT.

The chain combines TRBV21-1 with TRBJ1-5; TRBD1 is taken as the D call from the table, unchecked against the DNA. TRBV21-1 is a pseudogene locus. There are 15 residues in the CDR3. CDR3 sequence: CASSPRGRINQPQHF. The CDR3 nucleotides are TGTGCCAGCAGCCCCAGGGGCCGGATCAATCAGCCCCAGCATTTT.

Only one count was recorded for this clonotype. The junction and the germline gene differ at one end; a read error may be behind it. The chain combines TRBV10-3 with TRBJ2-3; 8 bases agree with TRBD2. CDR3 length equals 17 residues. Germline V gene data show CDR1 as ENHRY and CDR2 as SYGVKD. The CDR3 loop reads CAVSPGSGSVGGDTQYF. DNA for the CDR3: TGTGCCGTCAGCCCGGGGAGCGGGAGCGTTGGCGGAGATACGCAGTATTTT.

This clonotype appeared a few times. V is TRBV13 and J is TRBJ2-4; TRBD1 is a possible D gene (5 bases). The end of the DNA fits TRBJ2-7 better, so the J call may be wrong. Germline CDR1 PRHDT, CDR2 FYEKMQ (reference sequence). The CDR3 covers 14 residues. CDR3 coding DNA: TGTGCCAGCAGCCTACAGGCGTGGTCTACCGAGCAGTACTTC. It encodes CASSLQAWSTEQYF.

As concerns this clonotype: The junction departs from germline at one end; a sequencing error may be responsible. The CDR3 DNA follows: TGTGCCAGCAGCTTAAAAAAAAGTCGGGGCCCCTCTTTCGGTGAGCGGTTCTTC. Translation: CASSLKKSRGPSFGERFF. The chain carries TRBV7-9 and TRBJ2-1, with D possibly called TRBD1 or TRBD2 (5 bases each). Germline V gene lookup returns CDR1 SEHNR and CDR2 FQNEAQ (reference sequence). CDR3 length: 18 residues.

This clonotype was detected once. The genes are TRBV6-2 or TRBV6-3 and TRBJ2-5, with D uncertain. The CDR3 loop spans 14 amino acids. Germline loops: CDR1 MNHEY, CDR2 SVGEGT. V was trimmed by 6 bases and J by 5 bases, leaving 16 bases between them. This CDR3 reads CASSRRSDRETQYF. The CDR3, as DNA: TGTGCCAGCAGCCGACGGTCGGATCGGGAGACCCAGTACTTC.

The chain combines TRBV4-1 with TRBJ1-1; D not resolved. This CDR3 contains 15 residues. Trimming took 3 bases from V and 1 from J, leaving 12 bases between them. Germline V gene sequence: CDR1 MGHRA, CDR2 YSYEKL. DNA of the CDR3: TGCGCCAGCAGCCAGGAGCATATCGCGAACACTGAAGCTTTCTTT. The encoded protein is CASSQEHIANTEAFF.

The chain employs TRBV6-5 and TRBJ2-1; D gene unclear. The CDR3 has 17 amino acids. The V and J ends lost 0 bases and 13 bases respectively, with 25 bases between them. CDR1 MNHEY and CDR2 SVGAGI come from the germline V gene. CDR3 sequence (DNA): TGTGCCAGCAGTTACTCGCCGATTGCTAGGGCTAGTTCGACCCAGTTCTTC. This codes for CASSYSPIARASSTQFF.

V is TRBV5-1 and J is TRBJ2-1; 12 nucleotides line up with TRBD2. V shed 6 bases and J 4 bases; nucleotides not matched to a gene: 5. This CDR3 comprises 15 residues. The V gene's germline CDR1 is SGHRS and CDR2 YFSETQ. The CDR3 bases are TGCGCCAGCATCCTTGGACTAGCGGGGTACAATGAGCAGTTCTTC. Encoded protein: CASILGLAGYNEQFF.

This sequence joins TRBV29-1 and TRBJ2-1; 8 nucleotides line up with TRBD2. Germline assignment: CDR1 SQVTM and CDR2 ANQGSEA. Germline trimming cut 6 bases from V and 8 bases from J; bases unmatched to any gene: 12. This CDR3 is built from 14 residues. The CDR3 coding sequence is TGCAGCGTCCCCGGGACTAGGCAGGATTATGAGCAGTTCTTC. It is translated as CSVPGTRQDYEQFF.

This clonotype was detected only a few times. V gene TRBV27 combines with J gene TRBJ2-7; TRBD1 matches at 8 bases. Unmatched junction bases numbered 10, after V lost 0 bases and J lost 0 bases. Germline values: CDR1 MNHEY, CDR2 SMNVEV (reference sequence). The CDR3 covers 18 residues. The CDR3 bases are TGTGCCAGCAGTTTATCGGTGGGTCGGACAGGGCCCTCCTACGAGCAGTACTTC. It specifies CASSLSVGRTGPSYEQYF.

The chain joins TRBV5-1 to TRBJ1-2; D not resolved. Trimming left V 1 base short and J 8 bases short, with 12 bases between. The CDR3 has 13 residues. Germline V gene sequence: CDR1 SGHRS, CDR2 YFSETQ. The CDR3 DNA sequence: TGCGCCAGCAGCTTGAACGGAGGACCAGGCTACACCTTC. Amino acid sequence: CASSLNGGPGYTF. Filled out from reference TRBV5-1 and TRBJ1-2, the complete variable domain reads KAGVTQTPRYLIKTRGQQVTLSCSPISGHRSVSWYQQTPGQGLQFLFEYFSETQRNKGNFPGRFSGRQFSNSRSEMNVSTLELGDSALYLCASSLNGGPGYTFGSGTRLTVV.

This chain connects TRBV6-1 to TRBJ1-4; 7 positions match TRBD1. The CDR3 contains 15 residues. Germline V lookup: CDR1 MNHNS, CDR2 SASEGT. Trimming removed 6 bases from V and 0 bases from J; junction bases left unmatched: 4. CDR3 DNA: TGTGCCAGCAGGGACGGGACAGCAACTAATGAAAAACTGTTTTTT. Protein product: CASRDGTATNEKLFF.

The chain couples TRBV29-1 to TRBJ2-1; D gene unclear. V was pared by 6 bases and J by 15 bases, with 9 bases between. The germline gives CDR1 SQVTM, CDR2 ANQGSEA. The length of the CDR3 is 8 residues. The CDR3 sequence: CSVAKVFF. CDR3 DNA: TGCAGCGTAGCTAAGGTGTTCTTC.

The chain carries TRBV30 and TRBJ1-5; D may be TRBD1 (6 bases). V was clipped by 2 bases and J by 3 bases, with 14 bases between them. CDR1 is GTSNPN and CDR2 is SVGIG in the germline V gene (reference sequence). The CDR3 is made up of 15 amino acids. CDR3: CAWSRGAPSNQPQHF. CDR3 nucleotide sequence: TGTGCCTGGAGTAGGGGGGCGCCCTCCAATCAGCCCCAGCATTTT.

The chain carries TRBV25-1 and TRBJ2-3; 7 nucleotides align to TRBD2. Germline CDR1 is MGHDK and CDR2 is SYGVNS. With 5 bases clipped from V and 4 bases from J, the junction kept 12 bases outside the gene matches. The CDR3 spans 16 residues. The CDR3 loop is CASSQAGPNGADTQYF. The CDR3, as DNA: TGTGCCAGCAGTCAAGCGGGACCCAATGGGGCAGATACGCAGTATTTT.

CDR3 coding DNA: TGTGCCAGCAGTGACGAGCGCACAGATACGCAGTATTTT. The encoded protein is CASSDERTDTQYF. The rearrangement joins TRBV6-4 to TRBJ2-3; D remains ambiguous. Trimming removed 2 bases at V and 1 base at J, with 4 bases between. The germline gives CDR1 MRHNA, CDR2 SNTAGT. CDR3 length equals 13 residues.